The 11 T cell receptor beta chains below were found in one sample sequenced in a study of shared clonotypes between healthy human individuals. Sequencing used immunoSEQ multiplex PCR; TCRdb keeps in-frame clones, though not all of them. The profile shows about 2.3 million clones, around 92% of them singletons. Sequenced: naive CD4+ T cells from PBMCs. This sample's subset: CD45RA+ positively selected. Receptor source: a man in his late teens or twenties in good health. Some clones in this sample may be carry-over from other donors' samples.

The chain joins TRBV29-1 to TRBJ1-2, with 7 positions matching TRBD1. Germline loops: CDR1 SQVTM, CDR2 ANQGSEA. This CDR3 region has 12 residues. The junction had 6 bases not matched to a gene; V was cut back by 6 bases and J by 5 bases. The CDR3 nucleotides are TGCAGCGTAGAGACAGGGCAATATGGCTACACCTTC. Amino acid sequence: CSVETGQYGYTF.

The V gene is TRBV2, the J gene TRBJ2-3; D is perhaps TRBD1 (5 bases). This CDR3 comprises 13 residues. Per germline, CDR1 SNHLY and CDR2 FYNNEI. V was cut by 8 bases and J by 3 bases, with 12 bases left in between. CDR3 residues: CASGGARTDTQYF. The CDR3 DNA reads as TGTGCCAGCGGTGGGGCCCGAACAGATACGCAGTATTTT.

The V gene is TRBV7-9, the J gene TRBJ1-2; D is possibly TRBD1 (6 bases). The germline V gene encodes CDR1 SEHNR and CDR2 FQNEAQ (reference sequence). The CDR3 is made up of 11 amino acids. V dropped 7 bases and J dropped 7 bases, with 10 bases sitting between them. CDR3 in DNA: TGTGCCAGCAAGGTGGGGGCTGGCTACACCTTC. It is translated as CASKVGAGYTF.

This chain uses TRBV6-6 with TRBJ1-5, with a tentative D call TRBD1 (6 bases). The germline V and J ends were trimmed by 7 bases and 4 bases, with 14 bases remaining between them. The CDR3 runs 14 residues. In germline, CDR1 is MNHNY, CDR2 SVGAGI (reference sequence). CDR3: CASTRGPGNQPQHF. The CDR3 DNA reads TGTGCCAGCACCAGGGGTCCCGGGAATCAGCCCCAGCATTTT.

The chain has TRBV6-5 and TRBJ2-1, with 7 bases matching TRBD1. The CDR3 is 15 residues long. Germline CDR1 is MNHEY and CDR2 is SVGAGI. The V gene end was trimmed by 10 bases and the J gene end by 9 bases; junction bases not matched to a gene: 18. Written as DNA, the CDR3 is TGTGCCACCACCAGAGTTAACAGGGGTGAAGGTGAGCAGTTCTTC. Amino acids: CATTRVNRGEGEQFF.

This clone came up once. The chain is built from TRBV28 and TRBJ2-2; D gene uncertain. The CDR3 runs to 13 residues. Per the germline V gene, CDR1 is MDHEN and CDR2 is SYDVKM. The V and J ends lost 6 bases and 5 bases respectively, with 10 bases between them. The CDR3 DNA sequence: TGTGCCAGCAGGTTGCTATGGACCGGGGAGCTGTTTTTT. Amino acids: CASRLLWTGELFF.

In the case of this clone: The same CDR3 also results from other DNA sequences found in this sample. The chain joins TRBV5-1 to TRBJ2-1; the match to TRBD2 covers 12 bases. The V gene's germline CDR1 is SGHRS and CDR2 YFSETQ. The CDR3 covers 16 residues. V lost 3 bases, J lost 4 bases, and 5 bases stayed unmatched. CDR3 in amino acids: CASSSGTSGLYNEQFF. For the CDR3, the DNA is TGCGCCAGCAGCTCCGGGACTAGCGGGCTTTACAATGAGCAGTTCTTC.

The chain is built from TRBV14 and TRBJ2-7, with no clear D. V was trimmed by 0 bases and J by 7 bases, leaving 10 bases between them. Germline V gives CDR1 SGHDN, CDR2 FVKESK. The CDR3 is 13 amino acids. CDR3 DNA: TGTGCCAGCAGCCAAGATCTCTTTAGTGAGCAGTACTTC. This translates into CASSQDLFSEQYF.

The CDR3 reads CASRPIPGTGAANTEAFF. CDR3 in DNA: TGCGCCAGCAGACCAATACCCGGGACAGGGGCCGCGAACACTGAAGCTTTCTTT. V usage is TRBV5-1 and J usage is TRBJ1-1; 10 bases agree with TRBD1. This CDR3 spans 18 amino acids. Per germline, CDR1 SGHRS and CDR2 YFSETQ. Trimming removed 5 bases from V and 1 base from J; junction bases left unmatched: 14.

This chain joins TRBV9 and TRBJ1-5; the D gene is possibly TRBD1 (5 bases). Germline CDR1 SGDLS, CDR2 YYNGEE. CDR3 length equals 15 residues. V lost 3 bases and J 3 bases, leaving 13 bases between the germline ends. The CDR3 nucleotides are TGTGCCAGCAGCGGAGAAGGGGATTTCAATCAGCCCCAGCATTTT. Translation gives CASSGEGDFNQPQHF.

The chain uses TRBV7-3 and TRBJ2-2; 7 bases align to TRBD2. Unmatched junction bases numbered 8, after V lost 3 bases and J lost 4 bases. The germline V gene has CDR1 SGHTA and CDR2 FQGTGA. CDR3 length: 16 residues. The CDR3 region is CASSFGLVSGTGELFF. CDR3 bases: TGTGCCAGCAGCTTTGGACTAGTAAGCGGCACCGGGGAGCTGTTTTTT.